The rows below give T cell receptor beta chains drawn from one sample of a study of response to subunit inactivated influenza vaccine. In TCRdb, the RT-PCR reads were re-called with MiXCR into one record per CDR3 protein. The profile covers 400,000 to 650,000 distinct CDR3 sequences, with 6% to 9% appearing a single time and roughly 13% taken by the ten largest. Specimen: PBMCs from blood, collected roughly 24 months after vaccination. The receptors originated from a man between 45 and 75 years old who received an inactivated influenza vaccine. Each CDR3 is given with its conserved first and last residue. Each record gives: CDR3 length, clone size, V gene, D gene, J gene, CDR3 protein, CDR3 DNA. A D gene is named only where the DNA matches it firmly. Size is omitted from some rows. Given values are once, few, many or a class for expanded clones.

14	.	TRBV20-1	.	TRBJ2-2	CSARRRGNTGELFF	TGCAGTGCTAGAAGGCGGGGAAACACCGGGGAGCTGTTTTTT
13	many	TRBV12-3/TRBV12-4	.	TRBJ2-7	CASSFSRIYEQYF	TGTGCCAGCAGTTTTAGTCGGATCTACGAGCAGTACTTC
15	few	TRBV6-1	.	TRBJ1-4	CASSEIGRINEKLFF	TGTGCCAGCAGTGAAATTGGGAGGATTAATGAAAAACTGTTTTTT
14	few	TRBV12-3/TRBV12-4	TRBD1	TRBJ1-1	CASNLGGQGAEAFF	TGTGCCAGCAACCTAGGGGGACAGGGGGCTGAAGCTTTCTTT
13	many	TRBV29-1	.	TRBJ2-5	CSVGWGHQETQYF	TGCAGCGTTGGCTGGGGGCACCAAGAGACCCAGTACTTC
14	.	TRBV20-1	.	TRBJ1-5	CSARHGRENQPQHF	TGCAGTGCTAGGCACGGCAGGGAAAATCAGCCCCAGCATTTT
15	many	TRBV10-3	.	TRBJ1-2	CAISGGDTPNYGYTF	TGTGCCATCAGTGGCGGGGACACCCCTAACTATGGCTACACCTTC
15	many	TRBV6-1	.	TRBJ2-3	CASSEGEHSTDTQYF	TGTGCCAGCAGTGAAGGGGAGCATAGCACAGATACGCAGTATTTT
18	once	TRBV6-5	.	TRBJ1-3	CASSYPTGTPTSGNTIYF	TGTGCCAGCAGTTACCCGACCGGAACACCTACGTCTGGAAACACCATATATTTT
14	many	TRBV12-3/TRBV12-4	.	TRBJ1-5	CASSFEGFNQPQHF	TGTGCCAGCAGTTTTGAGGGGTTTAATCAGCCCCAGCATTTT
14	many	TRBV7-3	.	TRBJ2-3	CASSSGAWADTQYF	TGTGCCAGCAGCTCCGGAGCGTGGGCAGATACGCAGTATTTT
16	.	TRBV7-8	TRBD2	TRBJ2-3	CASSFPAGVRTDTQYF	TGTGCCAGCAGCTTCCCAGCGGGAGTCCGCACAGATACGCAGTATTTT
14	.	TRBV7-2	.	TRBJ1-1	CASSLGAETREAFF	TGTGCCAGCAGCTTAGGGGCAGAGACTCGTGAAGCTTTCTTT
14	many	TRBV20-1	.	TRBJ2-5	CSARDWTLRETQYF	TGCAGTGCTAGAGATTGGACCCTGAGGGAGACCCAGTACTTC
16	few	TRBV4-2	TRBD1	TRBJ2-2	CASSQSGTVSTGELFF	TGTGCCAGCAGCCAATCCGGGACAGTGAGCACCGGGGAGCTGTTTTTT
14	many	TRBV10-3	.	TRBJ2-3	CAISESGATDTQYF	TGTGCCATCAGTGAGTCGGGGGCGACAGATACGCAGTATTTT
17	.	TRBV5-5	.	TRBJ1-1	CASSLAGQRERNTEAFF	TGTGCCAGCAGCTTGGCGGGCCAGCGAGAGAGAAACACTGAAGCTTTCTTT
15	few	TRBV29-1	TRBD2	TRBJ2-3	CSVDSQRGNTDTQYF	TGCAGCGTCGACTCCCAGCGGGGGAACACAGATACGCAGTATTTT
14	few	TRBV10-3	TRBD2	TRBJ2-7	CAIRTGTSGNEQYF	TGTGCCATCAGAACCGGGACTAGCGGCAACGAGCAGTACTTC
14	.	TRBV7-8	TRBD1	TRBJ2-3	CASSSRQGAFTQYF	TGTGCCAGCAGCTCTCGACAGGGGGCTTTTACGCAGTATTTT
14	.	TRBV12-3/TRBV12-4	TRBD2	TRBJ2-1	CASTLPGGLIEQFF	TGTGCCAGCACTTTGCCGGGGGGGCTTATTGAGCAGTTCTTC
16	many	TRBV28	TRBD1	TRBJ1-5	CASSSGRGRGNQPQHF	TGTGCCAGCAGTTCTGGCAGGGGGCGCGGGAATCAGCCCCAGCATTTT
16	many	TRBV12-3/TRBV12-4	.	TRBJ2-3	CASSLGERGWTDTQYF	TGTGCCAGCAGTTTAGGAGAGAGGGGCTGGACAGATACGCAGTATTTT
13	many	TRBV6-2/TRBV6-3	TRBD2	TRBJ2-4	CASSYSGGFIQYF	TGTGCCAGCAGTTACTCGGGGGGGTTCATTCAGTACTTC
15	few	TRBV4-1	TRBD2	TRBJ2-7	CASSHGGSGIYEQYF	TGCGCCAGCAGCCATGGGGGAAGCGGGATTTACGAGCAGTACTTC
16	.	TRBV29-1	TRBD2	TRBJ2-2	CSAELRAGGNTGELFF	TGCAGCGCCGAATTGAGAGCGGGAGGGAACACCGGGGAGCTGTTTTTT
15	.	TRBV28	.	TRBJ2-7	CASSTLGLIYYEQYF	TGTGCCAGCAGTACGTTGGGACTTATCTACTACGAGCAGTACTTC
17	many	TRBV6-2/TRBV6-3	TRBD2	TRBJ2-1	CASSYRLAGSSYNEQFF	TGTGCCAGCAGTTACCGGCTAGCGGGGAGCTCCTACAATGAGCAGTTCTTC
19	many	TRBV9	TRBD2	TRBJ2-1	CASSHSGASGRPGGNEQFF	TGTGCCAGCAGCCATAGTGGAGCTAGCGGGAGGCCGGGGGGGAATGAGCAGTTCTTC
15	few	TRBV12-3/TRBV12-4	.	TRBJ2-3	CASSPRVTFPDTQYF	TGTGCCAGCAGTCCCCGGGTAACTTTTCCAGATACGCAGTATTTT
14	.	TRBV28	TRBD1	TRBJ2-7	CASSPPDREYEQYF	TGTGCCAGCAGCCCTCCGGACAGGGAGTACGAGCAGTACTTC
14	many	TRBV18	.	TRBJ2-7	CASSEGVTLYEQYF	TGTGCCAGCTCAGAAGGGGTTACCCTCTACGAGCAGTACTTC
18	few	TRBV10-3	.	TRBJ1-2	CATRPVDYPDRYFYGYTF	TGTGCCACGCGACCGGTAGATTATCCGGACAGATACTTCTATGGCTACACCTTC
14	many	TRBV27	.	TRBJ2-7	CASRRGINYYEQYF	TGTGCCAGCAGGCGGGGAATCAATTACTACGAGCAGTACTTC
12	few	TRBV20-1	.	TRBJ2-3	CSTERTTDTQYF	TGCAGCACGGAACGGACCACAGATACGCAGTATTTT
16	.	TRBV5-6	.	TRBJ1-4	CASSLVQQGISEKLFF	TGTGCCAGCAGCTTGGTTCAGCAGGGGATAAGTGAAAAACTGTTTTTT
16	few	TRBV5-1	.	TRBJ1-3	CASSLSGVNSGNTIYF	TGCGCCAGCAGCTTGTCAGGGGTGAACTCTGGAAACACCATATATTTT
17	few	TRBV6-2/TRBV6-3	.	TRBJ1-5	CASSGRMEAHSNQPQHF	TGTGCCAGCAGTGGAAGGATGGAGGCACATAGCAATCAGCCCCAGCATTTT
14	few	TRBV11-2	.	TRBJ2-7	CASSLGDKSTIQYF	TGTGCCAGCAGCCTAGGCGATAAGTCTACGATTCAGTACTTC
14	few	TRBV10-3	TRBD1	TRBJ2-7	CAIATGTATYEQYF	TGTGCCATCGCCACCGGGACAGCAACCTACGAGCAGTACTTC
12	many	TRBV6-2/TRBV6-3	.	TRBJ2-4	CASSPPKGVQYF	TGTGCCAGCAGCCCCCCCAAAGGGGTTCAGTACTTC
15	many	TRBV6-1	.	TRBJ2-5	CASSEGTGPQETQYF	TGTGCCAGCAGCGAAGGGACGGGCCCTCAAGAGACCCAGTACTTC
14	few	TRBV7-2	.	TRBJ2-3	CASSRQYSTDTQYF	TGTGCCAGCAGCAGACAGTATAGCACAGATACGCAGTATTTT
18	.	TRBV6-2/TRBV6-3	.	TRBJ2-1	CASSSGVSAPFSYNEQFF	TGTGCCAGCAGTTCGGGGGTAAGCGCACCGTTTTCCTACAATGAGCAGTTCTTC
16	few	TRBV4-1	TRBD2	TRBJ2-7	CASSQAHGRAVYEQYF	TGCGCCAGCAGCCAAGCACACGGGAGGGCCGTCTACGAGCAGTACTTC
14	.	TRBV7-2	.	TRBJ1-4	CASSLAGGYEKLFF	TGTGCCAGCAGCCTCGCTGGGGGATATGAAAAACTGTTTTTT
14	many	TRBV10-1	.	TRBJ2-1	CATRTTAGYNEQFF	TGCGCCACCAGAACTACCGCTGGATACAATGAGCAGTTCTTC
15	few	TRBV6-1	TRBD2	TRBJ2-1	CASRPGLYLMKGQFF	TGTGCCAGCAGGCCGGGACTATACTTAATGAAAGGGCAGTTCTTC
14	.	TRBV12-3/TRBV12-4	TRBD1	TRBJ2-7	CASRDREEPYEQYF	TGTGCCAGCAGGGACAGGGAAGAGCCCTACGAGCAGTACTTC
13	many	TRBV29-1	.	TRBJ1-4	CSVARENREKLFF	TGCAGCGTTGCCAGGGAGAATCGTGAAAAACTGTTTTTT
16	.	TRBV18	TRBD2	TRBJ2-2	CASSRGLAGETGELFF	TGTGCCAGCTCACGGGGACTAGCGGGAGAGACCGGGGAGCTGTTTTTT
15	many	TRBV24-1	.	TRBJ2-2	CATRSSAGGTGELFF	TGTGCCACCCGATCGTCGGCAGGGGGGACCGGGGAGCTGTTTTTT
16	few	TRBV15	TRBD2	TRBJ2-5	CATSRDKLAGVETQYF	TGTGCCACCAGCAGAGATAAACTAGCGGGAGTAGAGACCCAGTACTTC
16	few	TRBV10-3	TRBD1	TRBJ2-2	CAISEPGQGGTGELFF	TGTGCCATCAGTGAGCCGGGACAGGGAGGGACCGGGGAGCTGTTTTTT
13	many	TRBV10-3	.	TRBJ1-2	CAISARTDYGYTF	TGTGCCATCAGTGCCCGGACAGACTATGGCTACACCTTC
16	few	TRBV4-2	.	TRBJ1-3	CASSPRVESSGNTIYF	TGTGCCAGCAGCCCAAGAGTAGAGAGCTCTGGAAACACCATATATTTT